The next 24 T cell receptor beta chains were all read from a single sample in a study of Ad26.COV2.S vaccination and SARS-CoV-2 variants. Sequencing was performed with immunoSEQ multiplex PCR; in TCRdb, only in-frame clones are kept and a portion is missing. This sample has 300,000 to 400,000 clones, with around 84% found just once. Sample treatment: about 20 received Ad26.COV2.S at low or high dose, single or two shots; about five received placebo; per-sample allocation not given. Day 63 after the first vaccine or placebo injection was the time point for sampling. The sample in question was peripheral blood, obtained in a trial of Ad26.COV2.S vaccine versus placebo. These receptor sequences come from a person aged 18 to 59 who received the Ad26.COV2.S COVID-19 vaccine or a placebo.

J is TRBJ2-7 and V is TRBV7-2; 8 bases map to TRBD2. This CDR3 has 16 amino acids. The V gene's germline CDR1 is SGHTA and CDR2 FQGNSA. The V segment lost 3 bases and the J segment 2 bases; nucleotides outside the gene matches: 9. The CDR3 here is CASSFGGTGLAYEQYF. CDR3 DNA: TGTGCCAGCAGCTTTGGGGGCACGGGACTAGCCTACGAGCAGTACTTC.

V is TRBV25-1 and J is TRBJ1-1; maybe TRBD1 (6 bases). This CDR3 region has 13 residues. V dropped 5 bases and J dropped 1 base, with 8 bases sitting between them. Germline CDR1 reads MGHDK; CDR2 reads SYGVNS. The CDR3 sequence is CASSKGGNTEAFF. The CDR3 coding sequence is TGTGCCAGCAGTAAAGGGGGGAACACTGAAGCTTTCTTT.

This clone was counted between two and nine times. The chain employs TRBV7-2 and TRBJ2-4, with D unresolved. CDR1 and CDR2 (germline): SGHTA, FQGNSA. V was cut by 5 bases and J by 7 bases, with 15 bases left in between. The CDR3 spans 14 residues. The CDR3 is CASSPDRGANIQYF. The CDR3 coding sequence is TGTGCCAGCAGCCCGGACCGCGGAGCGAACATTCAGTACTTC.

The CDR3 reads CASSLAWGGELLAYEQYF. The CDR3 DNA follows: TGTGCCAGCAGTTTAGCTTGGGGTGGGGAGTTGTTGGCCTACGAGCAGTACTTC. The rearrangement joins TRBV27 to TRBJ2-7, with TRBD2 as a possible D gene (5 bases). CDR3 length: 18 residues. V was trimmed by 2 bases and J by 2 bases, leaving 22 bases between them. Germline-derived CDR1 and CDR2 are MNHEY and SMNVEV (reference sequence).

V is TRBV28 and J is TRBJ2-3; D could derive from TRBD1 or TRBD2 (5 bases each). Trimming removed 8 bases at V and 4 bases at J, with 16 bases between. This CDR3 comprises 14 residues. In germline, CDR1 is MDHEN, CDR2 SYDVKM. The CDR3 sequence is CASGGVHGADTQYF. As DNA, the CDR3 is TGTGCCAGCGGGGGTGTTCACGGGGCAGATACGCAGTATTTT. Filled out from reference TRBV28 and TRBJ2-3, the complete variable domain reads DVKVTQSSRYLVKRTGEKVFLECVQDMDHENMFWYRQDPGLGLRLIYFSYDVKMKEKGDIPEGYSVSREKKERFSLILESASTNQTSMYLCASGGVHGADTQYFGPGTRLTVL.

The chain combines TRBV7-2 with TRBJ2-2, with TRBD2 matching over 13 bases. The ends lost 0 bases at V and 6 bases at J; junction bases unmatched: 7. Germline V gene sequence: CDR1 SGHTA, CDR2 FQGNSA. This CDR3 is built from 18 residues. In DNA, the CDR3 is TGTGCCAGCAGCTTAGCCCTACTAGCGGGAGGGTTAGCCGGGGAGCTGTTTTTT. Protein product: CASSLALLAGGLAGELFF.

V is TRBV5-1 and J is TRBJ2-2; 10 nucleotides align to TRBD1. Germline CDR1 SGHRS, CDR2 YFSETQ. CDR3 length: 16 residues. Trimming took 0 bases from V and 6 from J; bases not matched to a gene: 5. The CDR3 loop is CASSLATDRGAGELFF. The DNA of the CDR3 is TGCGCCAGCAGCTTGGCCACGGACAGGGGGGCCGGGGAGCTGTTTTTT. The variable domain in full, with the rest retrieved from reference TRBV5-1 and TRBJ2-2, is KAGVTQTPRYLIKTRGQQVTLSCSPISGHRSVSWYQQTPGQGLQFLFEYFSETQRNKGNFPGRFSGRQFSNSRSEMNVSTLELGDSALYLCASSLATDRGAGELFFGEGSRLTVL.

The CDR3 nucleotides read TGTGCCAGCAACCAAGGGGGGACATTTAAGATTGAAGCTTTCTTT. Protein sequence: CASNQGGTFKIEAFF. The chain joins TRBV2 to TRBJ1-1; the D gene is possibly TRBD1 (6 bases). The CDR3 totals 15 residues. V lost 7 bases to trimming and J lost 7 bases, with 22 bases between them. Germline-derived CDR1 and CDR2 are SNHLY and FYNNEI.

The chain is built from TRBV6-1 and TRBJ1-2, with 8 positions matching TRBD1. V shed 2 bases, J shed 7 bases, and the junction held 12 bases outside the gene matches. The CDR3 sequence is 16 residues long. CDR1 is MNHNS, CDR2 SASEGT, per germline. The CDR3 bases are TGTGCCAGCAGTGAAATGACGAACAGGGGGGTATTTGGCTACACCTTC. The encoded protein is CASSEMTNRGVFGYTF.

This sequence joins TRBV18 and TRBJ2-5; 7 nucleotides match TRBD2. This CDR3 comprises 12 residues. Trimming removed 5 bases from V and 4 bases from J; junction bases left unmatched: 1. The germline CDR1 and CDR2 sequences are KGHSH and LQKENI. CDR3 residues: CASSGGRETQYF. As DNA, the CDR3 is TGTGCCAGCTCAGGCGGGAGAGAGACCCAGTACTTC.

The rearrangement joins TRBV18 to TRBJ2-2; 8 bases map to TRBD1. J lost 6 bases, V lost 6 bases, and 12 bases had no gene match. Germline-derived CDR1 and CDR2 are KGHSH and LQKENI. This CDR3 contains 16 residues. The CDR3 region has the DNA TGTGCCAGCTCCCAGGATGACAGGGGAATAGCCGGGGAGCTGTTTTTT. Amino acids: CASSQDDRGIAGELFF. The variable domain in full, with the rest retrieved from reference TRBV18 and TRBJ2-2, is NAGVMQNPRHLVRRRGQEARLRCSPMKGHSHVYWYRQLPEEGLKFMVYLQKENIIDESGMPKERFSAEFPKEGPSILRIQQVVRGDSAAYFCASSQDDRGIAGELFFGEGSRLTVL.

The genes are TRBV28 and TRBJ2-7; the D gene is possibly TRBD2 (7 bases). The germline V gene has CDR1 MDHEN and CDR2 SYDVKM. V gave up 2 bases and J gave up 3 bases, with 14 bases separating them. This CDR3 has 15 residues. The CDR3 sequence: CASSLGGGAYYEQYF. For the CDR3, the DNA is TGTGCCAGCAGTTTAGGGGGGGGCGCTTACTACGAGCAGTACTTC.

This rearrangement joins TRBV28 to TRBJ1-4, with 8 bases aligning to TRBD1. The CDR3 runs to 15 residues. Germline V gene sequence: CDR1 MDHEN, CDR2 SYDVKM. V shed 5 bases and J 2 bases; nucleotides not matched to a gene: 4. The CDR3 is CASSPGQGTNEKLFF. CDR3 bases: TGTGCCAGCAGTCCCGGACAGGGTACTAATGAAAAACTGTTTTTT.

V and J are TRBV18 and TRBJ2-7, with 13 bases that match TRBD2. CDR1 and CDR2 (germline): KGHSH, LQKENI. The CDR3 has 15 amino acids. V shed 6 bases, J shed 7 bases, and the junction held 9 bases outside the gene matches. The CDR3, as DNA: TGTGCCAGCTCGCCTACTAGCGGGGGGGTAGGGGAGCAGTACTTC. It yields the protein CASSPTSGGVGEQYF.

This clone came up once. CDR3 sequence: CASSQEAGWKQFF. The CDR3 nucleotides are TGCGCCAGCAGCCAAGAAGCGGGGTGGAAGCAGTTCTTC. J is TRBJ2-1 and V is TRBV4-1; 7 bases agree with TRBD2. Germline trimming cut 0 bases from V and 11 bases from J; bases unmatched to any gene: 4. CDR1 is MGHRA and CDR2 is YSYEKL in the germline V gene. The CDR3 length is 13 residues.

This rearrangement joins TRBV5-1 to TRBJ2-5; 7 nucleotides line up with TRBD1. Germline CDR1 is SGHRS and CDR2 is YFSETQ. The CDR3 covers 14 residues. V shed 4 bases, J shed 2 bases, and the junction held 5 bases outside the gene matches. CDR3 region: CASSKPGQQETQYF. In DNA form, the CDR3 reads TGCGCCAGCAGCAAACCGGGACAGCAAGAGACCCAGTACTTC.

This clone was detected once. The rearrangement joins TRBV7-9 to TRBJ2-5, with D unresolved. The V gene lost 8 bases and the J gene lost 1 base, with 14 bases spanning the gap. The CDR3 has 14 amino acids. The germline V gene encodes CDR1 SEHNR and CDR2 FQNEAQ (reference sequence). CDR3: CASELGRGQETQYF. CDR3 sequence (DNA): TGTGCCAGCGAGCTTGGCCGCGGCCAAGAGACCCAGTACTTC.

This sequence joins TRBV27 and TRBJ1-6; D possibly corresponds to TRBD1 (6 bases). V dropped 4 bases and J dropped 10 bases, with 14 bases sitting between them. Germline V gene sequence: CDR1 MNHEY, CDR2 SMNVEV (reference sequence). The CDR3 covers 14 residues. In DNA, the CDR3 is TGTGCCAGCAGTTCAACAGGGATGGGCTCACCCCTCCACTTT. It specifies CASSSTGMGSPLHF.

This clone has a single count. V and J are TRBV5-4 and TRBJ1-1; D may be TRBD1 (5 bases). Between the trimmed V and J ends, which lost 1 base and 5 bases, there was a span of 6 bases. This CDR3 region has 12 residues. The germline gives CDR1 SGHNT, CDR2 YYREEE (reference sequence). CDR3 sequence reads: CASSLTGTEAFF. The CDR3 coding sequence is TGTGCCAGCAGCTTGACAGGTACTGAAGCTTTCTTT.

This chain links TRBV5-4 with TRBJ1-4, with 7 bases matching TRBD1. Germline trimming cut 0 bases from V and 7 bases from J; bases unmatched to any gene: 3. CDR1 is SGHNT, CDR2 YYREEE, per germline (reference sequence). The CDR3 covers 14 residues. CDR3 protein: CASSLDRGSEKLFF. CDR3 sequence (DNA): TGTGCCAGCAGCTTGGACAGGGGAAGTGAAAAACTGTTTTTT.

The V gene is TRBV7-2, the J gene TRBJ1-1; D gene unclear. The germline V gene encodes CDR1 SGHTA and CDR2 FQGNSA. The CDR3 is made up of 12 amino acids. V was pared by 2 bases and J by 8 bases, with 9 bases between. The CDR3 here is CASSLTYLEAFF. The CDR3 nucleotides are TGTGCCAGCAGCTTAACCTATCTAGAAGCTTTCTTT.

The chain recombines TRBV5-8 with TRBJ2-2; 8 bases line up with TRBD1. This CDR3 comprises 17 residues. The V gene end was trimmed by 3 bases and the J gene end by 1 base; junction bases not matched to a gene: 8. Germline CDR1 reads SGHTS; CDR2 reads YDEGEE. CDR3 sequence (DNA): TGTGCCAGCAGCTGGCCGACAGGGGCATTGAACACCGGGGAGCTGTTTTTT. Residues: CASSWPTGALNTGELFF.

This clone was seen just once. The chain links TRBV24-1 to TRBJ2-5; D perhaps matches TRBD2 (6 bases). V was clipped by 8 bases and J by 3 bases, with 15 bases between them. The CDR3 loop spans 14 amino acids. Germline CDR1 is KGHDR and CDR2 is SFDVKD. In DNA form, the CDR3 reads TGTGCCACCAATCCGGGAGCGTGGGAAGAGACCCAGTACTTC. Residues: CATNPGAWEETQYF.

The CDR3 region is CASSPRPDMVTYNEQFF. The CDR3 region has the DNA TGTGCCAGCAGCCCGAGGCCAGATATGGTCACCTACAATGAGCAGTTCTTC. This sequence joins TRBV27 and TRBJ2-1; D is uncertain. Germline CDR1 and CDR2: MNHEY and SMNVEV (reference sequence). V lost 6 bases, J lost 2 bases, and 20 bases lay in between. This CDR3 contains 17 residues.